This T cell receptor (beta chain) was captured by sequencing in a study of blood T cell repertoires in COVID-19. TCRdb's copy holds only in-frame clones and misses some; the assay was immunoSEQ multiplex PCR. The sample consists of 190,000 or so clones, roughly four fifths of them appearing once. The source of this sequence is a man aged 40-49 years who had recovered from COVID-19. Material for sequencing was PBMCs or T cells enriched from blood (not recorded which).

This CDR3 reads CASQGLTGETQYF. The CDR3 coding sequence is TGTGCCAGCCAGGGACTCACTGGGGAGACCCAGTACTTC. V is TRBV18 and J is TRBJ2-5, with a possible D match to TRBD2 (6 bases). V was trimmed by 8 bases and J by 5 bases, leaving 15 bases between them. Germline CDR1 is KGHSH and CDR2 is LQKENI. The CDR3 spans 13 residues. The whole variable domain, remainder taken from reference TRBV18 and TRBJ2-5, is NAGVMQNPRHLVRRRGQEARLRCSPMKGHSHVYWYRQLPEEGLKFMVYLQKENIIDESGMPKERFSAEFPKEGPSILRIQQVVRGDSAAYFCASQGLTGETQYFGPGTRLLVL.